The clone carrying this T cell receptor (beta chain) was seen only a few times. Methods used by the authors: Researchers report that nucleated cell counts were estimated from reference gene primer amplification. Profiled with immunoSEQ multiplex PCR; TCRdb holds only in-frame clones, not every one. V and J calls and clone size follow that table, whereas D and trimming were derived from the DNA. The repertoire holds over 150,000 clones, 70% to 85% seen once, with 6.5% to 8.5% in the top ten. These data originate in a study of blood T cell repertoires in COVID-19. Turning to the study itself: Samples representing acute and convalescent COVID-19 were sourced from the United States, Italy and Spain. In each case, the material was cDNA or gDNA derived from T cells, B-cell-depleted T cells, or PBMCs.

Trimming left V 5 bases short and J 0 bases short, with 11 bases between. The CDR3 totals 14 residues. From germline, CDR1 is MNHNY and CDR2 SVGAGI (reference sequence). The TCR comes from a human donor with acute or convalescent COVID-19. The donor label of this sample is uncertain. Source material: peripheral blood. The rearrangement uses TRBV6-6 and TRBJ2-7, with D possibly matching TRBD1 (6 bases). The CDR3 loop reads CASSTQGSSYEQYF. The CDR3 DNA is TGTGCCAGCAGTACACAGGGTTCCTCCTACGAGCAGTACTTC.